The 20 T cell receptor beta chains presented below share a single source sample, sequenced in a study of shared clonotypes between healthy human individuals. Profiling relied on immunoSEQ multiplex PCR, and the TCRdb table lists in-frame clones only, not all of them. This repertoire shows about 2.3 million clones, 93% found once; its top ten account for about 0.39%. Sequenced input: naive CD4+ T cells from PBMCs. Stated subset: CD45RA+ positively selected. The receptors stem from a man between 18 and 35 years old in good health. Some clones in this sample may be carry-over from other donors' samples.

This chain joins TRBV28 and TRBJ2-2; 7 bases fit TRBD1. Germline CDR1 reads MDHEN; CDR2 reads SYDVKM. V shed 6 bases and J 2 bases; nucleotides not matched to a gene: 9. CDR3 length: 16 residues. The CDR3 sequence: CASRSSGTVNTGELFF. The DNA for the CDR3 is TGTGCCAGCAGATCCTCCGGGACAGTAAACACCGGGGAGCTGTTTTTT.

The chain couples TRBV20-1 to TRBJ2-3; D not certain. The CDR3 totals 10 residues. Between the trimmed V and J ends, which lost 5 bases and 7 bases, there was a span of 7 bases. Germline values: CDR1 DFQATT, CDR2 SNEGSKA (reference sequence). The CDR3 DNA is TGCAGTGCTCCTACTAATACGCAGTATTTT. It translates to CSAPTNTQYF.

This chain connects TRBV5-1 to TRBJ2-2, with D perhaps matching TRBD1 or TRBD2 (5 bases each). The CDR3 loop spans 15 amino acids. Per the germline V gene, CDR1 is SGHRS and CDR2 is YFSETQ. V was shortened by 2 bases and J by 5 bases, with 13 bases between the two germline ends. CDR3 amino acids: CASSFGGVVTGELFF. CDR3 sequence (DNA): TGCGCCAGCAGCTTTGGGGGTGTGGTGACCGGGGAGCTGTTTTTT.

V is TRBV20-1 and J is TRBJ1-2, with 7 bases fitting TRBD1. CDR1 is DFQATT, CDR2 SNEGSKA, per germline (reference sequence). V gave up 4 bases and J gave up 8 bases; unmatched junction bases: 4. The CDR3 covers 11 residues. The CDR3 coding sequence is TGCAGTGCTACCCAGGGGGGAGGCTACACCTTC. Its protein is CSATQGGGYTF.

V and J are TRBV28 and TRBJ1-2; weak D call: TRBD1 (5 bases). V lost 7 bases and J 7 bases, leaving 16 bases between the germline ends. The CDR3 loop spans 13 amino acids. Per germline, CDR1 MDHEN and CDR2 SYDVKM. The CDR3 DNA reads as TGTGCCAGCAAAAAGGGGTTGCCTCCTGGCTACACCTTC. The encoded protein is CASKKGLPPGYTF.

V usage is TRBV9 and J usage is TRBJ2-4; 10 bases map to TRBD2. The ends lost 4 bases at V and 9 bases at J; junction bases unmatched: 13. Germline V gene sequence: CDR1 SGDLS, CDR2 YYNGEE. The CDR3 spans 16 residues. The CDR3 DNA is TGTGCCAGCAGCCTAAGTCCTAGCGGGAGTTCAGTCATTCAGTACTTC. Translating gives CASSLSPSGSSVIQYF.

The chain has TRBV28 and TRBJ2-7; possibly TRBD1 for D (6 bases). Germline assignment: CDR1 MDHEN and CDR2 SYDVKM. This CDR3 contains 14 residues. V lost 8 bases, J lost 4 bases, and 18 bases lay in between. CDR3 amino acids: CASSEQGARYEQYF. CDR3 nucleotides: TGTGCCAGCTCCGAACAGGGTGCAAGATACGAGCAGTACTTC.

This chain connects TRBV6-4 to TRBJ2-1; 9 bases map to TRBD2. The CDR3 covers 15 residues. Germline CDR1 is MRHNA and CDR2 is SNTAGT. Trimming at V came to 5 bases and at J to 5 bases, leaving 7 bases not matched to a gene. The CDR3 reads CASSPTGTSNNEQFF. CDR3 DNA sequence: TGTGCCAGCAGTCCTACCGGGACTAGCAACAATGAGCAGTTCTTC.

This clone was observed once. The rearrangement links TRBV5-1 to TRBJ2-5, with 8 bases matching TRBD2. This CDR3 contains 13 residues. J was trimmed by 5 bases and V by 4 bases; bases with no gene match: 4. The germline CDR1 and CDR2 sequences are SGHRS and YFSETQ. The CDR3 DNA follows: TGCGCCAGCAGCAAGGGACTAGTGGAGACCCAGTACTTC. Protein: CASSKGLVETQYF.

The chain recombines TRBV28 with TRBJ2-1; TRBD2 matches at 9 bases. This CDR3 contains 17 residues. Germline V gene lookup returns CDR1 MDHEN and CDR2 SYDVKM. Trimming cost V 3 bases and J 8 bases; bases outside gene matches: 14. This chain's CDR3 is CASSFPSGIGPSYEQFF. CDR3 nucleotides: TGTGCCAGCAGTTTCCCTAGCGGGATAGGCCCTTCGTATGAGCAGTTCTTC.

CDR3 DNA: TGCAGTGTTCGGTGGAAGGAGACCCAGTACTTC. It specifies CSVRWKETQYF. This chain links TRBV20-1 with TRBJ2-5; no reliable D call. Germline lookup yields CDR1 DFQATT and CDR2 SNEGSKA (reference sequence). The germline V and J ends were trimmed by 7 bases and 5 bases, with 11 bases remaining between them. The CDR3 spans 11 residues.

This clone was observed a single time. The V gene is TRBV19, the J gene TRBJ1-2; 11 positions agree with TRBD1. The length of the CDR3 is 18 residues. Germline V gene sequence: CDR1 LNHDA, CDR2 SQIVND (reference sequence). V lost 6 bases and J lost 0; bases outside the gene matches: 12. CDR3: CASRDPGQGGLANYGYTF. The CDR3 DNA follows: TGTGCCAGTAGGGATCCGGGACAGGGGGGACTAGCTAACTATGGCTACACCTTC.

This chain joins TRBV19 and TRBJ2-6; D gene uncertain. The germline V gene encodes CDR1 LNHDA and CDR2 SQIVND (reference sequence). V was shortened by 4 bases and J by 0 bases, with 13 bases between the two germline ends. The length of the CDR3 is 17 residues. CDR3 protein: CASSTPRWSSGANVLTF. The CDR3 coding sequence is TGTGCCAGTAGTACCCCAAGGTGGAGCTCTGGGGCCAACGTCCTGACTTTC.

CDR3 bases: TGTGCCAGTCGAGAGGTCTCGAACACTGAAGCTTTCTTT. Protein product: CASREVSNTEAFF. The rearrangement links TRBV18 to TRBJ1-1, with unresolved D. This CDR3 contains 13 residues. CDR1 is KGHSH and CDR2 is LQKENI in the germline V gene. V lost 9 bases and J 1 base, leaving 12 bases between the germline ends.

The chain links TRBV30 to TRBJ1-4, with 10 bases fitting TRBD1. The CDR3 has 14 amino acids. In germline, CDR1 is GTSNPN, CDR2 SVGIG (reference sequence). After removal of 3 bases from V and 7 bases from J, the junction contained 5 bases not matched to a gene. Written as DNA, the CDR3 is TGTGCCTGGAGCAGACAGGGGGCGAGTGAAAAACTGTTTTTT. Translated, it gives CAWSRQGASEKLFF.

This clone was detected only once. V gene TRBV5-1 combines with J gene TRBJ2-1, with D unresolved. The CDR3 is 13 amino acids. Trimming cost V 0 bases and J 6 bases, with 7 bases left between them. The germline gives CDR1 SGHRS, CDR2 YFSETQ. CDR3 sequence: CASSLVLLNEQFF. In DNA form, the CDR3 reads TGCGCCAGCAGCTTGGTACTACTCAATGAGCAGTTCTTC.

The chain links TRBV2 to TRBJ2-1, with TRBD2 matching over 13 bases. CDR3 length: 18 amino acids. Germline CDR1 reads SNHLY; CDR2 reads FYNNEI. Trimming took 7 bases from V and 12 from J; bases not matched to a gene: 21. The CDR3 region has the DNA TGTGCCAGCACCAGACTAGCGGGAGGTAATTTTGCCCGGCCGAGGCAGTTCTTC. Protein: CASTRLAGGNFARPRQFF. The full variable domain, its missing parts supplied by reference TRBV2 and TRBJ2-1, is EPEVTQTPSHQVTQMGQEVILRCVPISNHLYFYWYRQILGQKVEFLVSFYNNEISEKSEIFDDQFSVERPDGSNFTLKIRSTKLEDSAMYFCASTRLAGGNFARPRQFFGPGTRLTVL.

V is TRBV7-4 and J is TRBJ2-7, with unresolved D. Germline V gives CDR1 SGHVT, CDR2 SQSDAQ. The CDR3 totals 13 residues. Trimming left V 8 bases short and J 1 base short, with 12 bases between. Here the CDR3 reads CASRKGVSYEQYF. CDR3 nucleotide sequence: TGTGCCAGCCGGAAAGGTGTATCCTACGAGCAGTACTTC.

The chain is built from TRBV18 and TRBJ1-3; D gene uncertain. The CDR3 is 14 residues long. V was trimmed by 5 bases and J by 0 bases, leaving 8 bases between them. Germline CDR1 and CDR2: KGHSH and LQKENI. The CDR3 nucleotides are TGTGCCAGCTCAGCTTATAGCTCTGGAAACACCATATATTTT. Its translation is CASSAYSSGNTIYF.

In this sample, this clone turned up a few times. The chain has TRBV5-1 and TRBJ1-3, with TRBD1 matching over 9 bases. V lost 8 bases to trimming and J lost 2 bases; unmatched junction nucleotides: 11. The length of the CDR3 is 16 residues. Germline V CDR1 and CDR2: SGHRS, YFSETQ. The DNA of the CDR3 is TGCGCCAGTAGTACCCCGGACAGGGGCGCTGGAAACACCATATATTTT. Its translation: CASSTPDRGAGNTIYF.